The 11 T cell receptor beta chains presented below share a single source sample, sequenced in a study of neoadjuvant anti-PD-1 for oral cavity cancer. The data were produced by immunoSEQ multiplex PCR, yet TCRdb's version contains in-frame clones alone and is incomplete. The sample includes about 7,000 clones, about 80% of them seen just once. Sequencing was performed on PBMCs, taken before nivolumab (anti-PD-1) treatment. The receptors were sampled from a person aged 35-79 years with oral cavity squamous cell carcinoma.

The V and J genes are TRBV5-1 and TRBJ2-7; unclear D gene. Trimming cost V 0 bases and J 3 bases, with 16 bases left between them. CDR1 is SGHRS, CDR2 YFSETQ, per germline. This CDR3 is built from 16 residues. CDR3: CASSLDSGNAIYEQYF. CDR3 nucleotide sequence: TGCGCCAGCAGCTTGGATTCTGGAAACGCGATCTACGAGCAGTACTTC.

The rearrangement joins TRBV4-1 to TRBJ1-5; D is perhaps TRBD1 (6 bases). From germline, CDR1 is MGHRA and CDR2 YSYEKL. The length of the CDR3 is 17 residues. Trimming took 1 base from V and 4 from J, leaving 17 bases between them. The CDR3 region has the DNA TGCGCCAGCAGCCAAGGCCGATTGACAGGCGGGAATCAGCCCCAGCATTTT. Protein product: CASSQGRLTGGNQPQHF.

The rearrangement links TRBV18 to TRBJ2-5, with D unclear. The germline V gene encodes CDR1 KGHSH and CDR2 LQKENI. The CDR3 is 13 amino acids. With 2 bases removed from V and 3 bases from J, the gap between germline ends came to 7 bases. The CDR3, as DNA: TGTGCCAGCTCACCAACGGGTGAAGAGACCCAGTACTTC. It yields the protein CASSPTGEETQYF.

This rearrangement joins TRBV5-1 to TRBJ1-1, with 9 bases that match TRBD1. The trim removed 7 bases at V and 11 bases at J, leaving 6 bases unmatched. CDR3 length: 11 amino acids. Germline values: CDR1 SGHRS, CDR2 YFSETQ. Written as DNA, the CDR3 is TGCGCCAGCTCTACAGGGGGCGACGCTTTCTTT. This translates into CASSTGGDAFF. The complete variable domain, with remaining parts taken from reference TRBV5-1 and TRBJ1-1, reads KAGVTQTPRYLIKTRGQQVTLSCSPISGHRSVSWYQQTPGQGLQFLFEYFSETQRNKGNFPGRFSGRQFSNSRSEMNVSTLELGDSALYLCASSTGGDAFFGQGTRLTVV.

The chain couples TRBV7-2 to TRBJ1-6; tentatively, D is TRBD1 (5 bases). CDR1 is SGHTA, CDR2 FQGNSA, per germline. There are 15 residues in the CDR3. V dropped 6 bases and J dropped 7 bases, with 16 bases sitting between them. The CDR3 DNA is TGTGCCAGCAGATTCTCCGGGACTGGGAATTCACCCCTCCACTTT. The encoded protein is CASRFSGTGNSPLHF.

This clone came up a few times. The V and J genes are TRBV10-3 and TRBJ1-1, with 7 bases that match TRBD1. Germline V gene lookup returns CDR1 ENHRY and CDR2 SYGVKD. V was clipped by 11 bases and J by 4 bases; unmatched bases: 13. The CDR3 is 14 residues long. The CDR3 is CASDRTEGSTEAFF. The CDR3 DNA sequence: TGTGCCTCGGACAGGACGGAAGGAAGCACTGAAGCTTTCTTT.

V gene TRBV14 combines with J gene TRBJ2-5, with a possible D match to TRBD2 (7 bases). The CDR3 sequence is 16 residues long. Germline CDR1 is SGHDN and CDR2 is FVKESK. The V gene lost 0 bases and the J gene lost 7 bases, with 18 bases spanning the gap. CDR3 loop: CASSQDRGTTRGTQYF. The CDR3 DNA sequence: TGTGCCAGCAGCCAAGATAGGGGGACTACCAGGGGGACCCAGTACTTC.

This clone was seen a handful of times. The chain recombines TRBV7-9 with TRBJ1-4, with D possibly matching TRBD1 (5 bases). V was cut by 4 bases and J by 7 bases, with 16 bases left in between. Germline CDR1 is SEHNR and CDR2 is FQNEAQ (reference sequence). This CDR3 is 15 amino acids long. The CDR3 loop is CASSSLEGLTEKLFF. DNA for the CDR3: TGTGCCAGCAGCTCCCTCGAGGGGTTGACTGAAAAACTGTTTTTT.

This clone was seen a handful of times. The chain uses TRBV9 and TRBJ1-1; D ambiguous. Trimming shortened V by 1 base and J by 1 base, and 8 bases separated the two germline ends. This CDR3 has 14 amino acids. Germline CDR1 reads SGDLS; CDR2 reads YYNGEE. The DNA for the CDR3 is TGTGCCAGCAGCGTAAGTTCCCAGAACACTGAAGCTTTCTTT. Residues: CASSVSSQNTEAFF.

The V gene is TRBV7-2, the J gene TRBJ1-3; 7 nucleotides line up with TRBD1. Losses at the gene ends were 5 bases for V and 7 bases for J; bases not matched to a gene: 5. CDR1 and CDR2 (germline): SGHTA, FQGNSA. There are 13 residues in the CDR3. The CDR3 sequence is CASSLTGWNTIYF. As DNA, the CDR3 is TGTGCCAGCAGCCTGACAGGGTGGAACACCATATATTTT.

This clone was found once. This chain links TRBV27 with TRBJ2-6; no clear D gene. Deletions cut 4 bases from V and 2 bases from J, with 9 bases between. Looked up from germline, CDR1 is MNHEY and CDR2 is SMNVEV (reference sequence). CDR3 length: 15 amino acids. This chain's CDR3 is CASSSAGPGANVLTF. DNA of the CDR3: TGTGCCAGCAGTTCGGCAGGACCTGGGGCCAACGTCCTGACTTTC.